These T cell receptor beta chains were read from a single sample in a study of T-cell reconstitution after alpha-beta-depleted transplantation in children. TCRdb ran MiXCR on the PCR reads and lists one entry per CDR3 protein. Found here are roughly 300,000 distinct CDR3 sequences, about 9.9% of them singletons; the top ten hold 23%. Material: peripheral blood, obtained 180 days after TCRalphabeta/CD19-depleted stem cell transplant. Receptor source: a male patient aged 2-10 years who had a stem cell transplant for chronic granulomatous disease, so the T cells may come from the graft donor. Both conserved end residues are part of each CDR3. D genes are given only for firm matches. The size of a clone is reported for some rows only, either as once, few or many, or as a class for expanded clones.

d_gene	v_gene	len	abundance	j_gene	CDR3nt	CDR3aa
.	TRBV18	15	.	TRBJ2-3	TGTGCCAGCTCACTGTCGGTTGACGGCTCAGATACGCAGTATTTT	CASSLSVDGSDTQYF
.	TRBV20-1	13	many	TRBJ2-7	TGCAGTGCTAGGGGGGGCAGGTCATACGAGCAGTACTTC	CSARGGRSYEQYF
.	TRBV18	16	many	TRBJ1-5	TGTGCCAGCTCACTAGCCCTGGGCCCAGTCAATCAGCCCCAGCATTTT	CASSLALGPVNQPQHF
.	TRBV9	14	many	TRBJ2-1	TGTGCCAGCAGCGTCTCTAGTTCCTACAATGAGCAGTTCTTC	CASSVSSSYNEQFF
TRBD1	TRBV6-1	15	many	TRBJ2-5	TGTGCCAGCAGTGAAGCGTCAGGGGGCCAAGAGACCCAGTACTTC	CASSEASGGQETQYF
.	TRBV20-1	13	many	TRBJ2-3	TGCAGTGCTAGATTGACGGGGGCAGATACGCAGTATTTT	CSARLTGADTQYF
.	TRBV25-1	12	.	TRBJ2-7	TGTGCCAGCCGCCTCGCCCGGGACGAGCAGTACTTC	CASRLARDEQYF
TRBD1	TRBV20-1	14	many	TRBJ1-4	TGCAGTGCCAGACAGGGAGCAACTAATGAAAAACTGTTTTTT	CSARQGATNEKLFF
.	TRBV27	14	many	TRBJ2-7	TGTGCCAGCAGTTTAGTGTGGCGGTCCTACGAGCAGTACTTC	CASSLVWRSYEQYF
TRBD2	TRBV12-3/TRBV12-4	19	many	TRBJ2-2	TGTGCCAGCAGTCTCCATCGACTAGCGGGGGACGCGAACACCGGGGAGCTGTTTTTT	CASSLHRLAGDANTGELFF